What follows are 24 T cell receptor beta chains derived from one specimen sequenced in a study of blood T cells in healthy people across ages. With a J-beta primer mix and a sample-barcoded 5' primer, a second PCR ran about 7 to 11 cycles. A single record per CDR3 protein comes from TCRdb applying MiXCR to the 5' RACE reads. The sample has approximately 1.5 million distinct CDR3 sequences, less than 45% seen once. The sequenced material came from blood. These receptors were taken from a woman aged 18-29 years in good health.

The sample holds a few counts of this clonotype. A much larger clone sits a single nucleotide away, making a read error possible. The V and J genes are TRBV25-1 and TRBJ1-2; D is undetermined. The germline CDR1 and CDR2 sequences are MGHDK and SYGVNS. Trimming left V 1 base short and J 4 bases short, with 4 bases between. This CDR3 contains 12 residues. CDR3: CASSEWAYGYTF. The CDR3 coding sequence is TGTGCCAGCAGTGAATGGGCCTATGGCTACACCTTC.

The genes are TRBV6-2 or TRBV6-3 and TRBJ2-7; the D call may be TRBD1 or TRBD2 (5 bases each). The CDR3 loop spans 13 amino acids. The V and J ends lost 10 bases and 2 bases respectively, with 15 bases between them. CDR1 and CDR2 from the germline V gene are MNHEY and SVGEGT. The CDR3 loop is CATKRDHAYEQYF. Written as DNA, the CDR3 is TGTGCCACCAAAAGGGACCATGCCTACGAGCAGTACTTC.

Only a few counts were recorded for this clonotype. This chain links TRBV13 with TRBJ2-1; 8 bases line up with TRBD2. There are 17 residues in the CDR3. Germline trimming cut 5 bases from V and 5 bases from J; bases unmatched to any gene: 14. Germline CDR1 reads PRHDT; CDR2 reads FYEKMQ (reference sequence). The DNA for the CDR3 is TGTGCCAGCAGCCACCGTGATAGCGGGGTCCTTCACAATGAGCAGTTCTTC. Translating gives CASSHRDSGVLHNEQFF.

This clonotype was found a few times. This rearrangement joins TRBV20-1 to TRBJ2-7, with a weak D call TRBD1 (6 bases). Germline V gives CDR1 DFQATT, CDR2 SNEGSKA (reference sequence). V dropped 3 bases and J dropped 0 bases, with 15 bases sitting between them. The CDR3 totals 15 residues. CDR3: CSARGALMISYEQYF. CDR3 bases: TGCAGTGCTAGGGGGGCCCTTATGATCTCCTACGAGCAGTACTTC.

The rearrangement uses TRBV5-1 and TRBJ1-4; D is unresolved. The CDR3 loop spans 13 amino acids. The germline CDR1 and CDR2 sequences are SGHRS and YFSETQ. V was pared by 1 base and J by 4 bases, with 5 bases between. CDR3 nucleotides: TGCGCCAGCAGCTTGACAGTTAATGAAAAACTGTTTTTT. This translates into CASSLTVNEKLFF.

The chain combines TRBV7-2 with TRBJ2-3; D unresolved. Trimming stripped 7 bases from V and 2 bases from J, with 16 bases between. The CDR3 extends over 15 amino acids. Germline loops: CDR1 SGHTA, CDR2 FQGNSA. The CDR3 protein is CASMAFGPHTDTQYF. The CDR3 DNA sequence: TGTGCCAGCATGGCTTTTGGACCGCACACAGATACGCAGTATTTT.

Written as DNA, the CDR3 is TGCAGTGCTAGAGAACGGCCGGGACTTGAAACCGGGGAGCTGTTTTTT. It encodes CSARERPGLETGELFF. V is TRBV20-1 and J is TRBJ2-2; the D gene is possibly TRBD2 (6 bases). The germline CDR1 and CDR2 sequences are DFQATT and SNEGSKA (reference sequence). The CDR3 totals 16 residues. V was pared by 0 bases and J by 5 bases, with 16 bases between.

J is TRBJ1-2 and V is TRBV10-3; D call uncertain. V was pared by 2 bases and J by 12 bases, with 10 bases between. CDR3 length equals 11 residues. Germline CDR1 and CDR2: ENHRY and SYGVKD. The CDR3 spells CAISEQDGNTF. In DNA, the CDR3 is TGTGCCATCAGTGAGCAGGACGGCAACACCTTC.

This clonotype was observed a handful of times. The chain has TRBV15 and TRBJ2-1, with D perhaps TRBD1 or TRBD2 (5 bases each). Looked up from germline, CDR1 is LNHNV and CDR2 is YYDKDF (reference sequence). Trimming cost V 5 bases and J 9 bases, with 20 bases left between them. This CDR3 has 15 amino acids. This CDR3 reads CATSPAQVGVVEQFF. CDR3 DNA sequence: TGTGCCACCAGCCCTGCACAGGTGGGAGTAGTTGAGCAGTTCTTC.

The rearrangement joins TRBV7-2 to TRBJ2-7; 10 nucleotides line up with TRBD1. Germline lookup yields CDR1 SGHTA and CDR2 FQGNSA. The CDR3 runs 14 residues. V was clipped by 4 bases and J by 3 bases; unmatched bases: 3. The CDR3 DNA sequence: TGTGCCAGCAGCTGGGACAGGGGAGTCTACGAGCAGTACTTC. Translating it yields CASSWDRGVYEQYF.

CDR3 sequence: CASRQQGAGYTF. The CDR3 DNA is TGTGCCAGCAGACAACAGGGGGCTGGCTACACCTTC. V and J are TRBV25-1 and TRBJ1-2, with 9 bases lining up with TRBD1. Germline CDR1 and CDR2: MGHDK and SYGVNS. The CDR3 length is 12 residues. V lost 6 bases and J lost 7; bases outside the gene matches: 3.

CDR3 protein: CASSSTARGHFSGANVLTF. The CDR3 DNA is TGTGCCAGCAGTTCGACGGCCAGGGGCCATTTCTCTGGGGCCAACGTCCTGACTTTC. This sequence joins TRBV6-2 or TRBV6-3 and TRBJ2-6; TRBD1 is a possible D gene (6 bases). Trimming cost V 4 bases and J 0 bases, with 19 bases left between them. Germline V lookup: CDR1 MNHEY, CDR2 SVGEGT. CDR3 length: 19 amino acids.

The chain combines TRBV7-2 with TRBJ1-6, with D hard to call. Germline CDR1 is SGHTA and CDR2 is FQGNSA. The CDR3 length is 14 residues. V lost 0 bases to trimming and J lost 10 bases, with 10 bases between them. CDR3 amino acids: CASSLAYAGSPLHF. CDR3 in DNA: TGTGCCAGCAGCTTAGCTTACGCGGGATCACCCCTCCACTTT.

About this clonotype: A much larger clone differs from this one at a single base, so this may be a read error. The chain uses TRBV28 and TRBJ2-7; 10 bases are a match to TRBD2. V was pared by 5 bases and J by 3 bases, with 7 bases of the junction left unmatched. The V gene's germline CDR1 is MDHEN and CDR2 SYDVKM. This CDR3 comprises 15 residues. The CDR3 sequence: CASSPGTSDYYEQYF. In DNA form, the CDR3 reads TGTGCCAGCAGTCCCGGGACTAGCGACTACTACGAGCAGTACTTC.

This clonotype was counted a few times. The chain combines TRBV5-8 with TRBJ2-3; 10 nucleotides agree with TRBD2. Per the germline V gene, CDR1 is SGHTS and CDR2 is YDEGEE. Trimming removed 4 bases from V and 3 bases from J; junction bases left unmatched: 5. The CDR3 sequence is 15 residues long. The CDR3, as DNA: TGTGCCAGCAGCCGTGGGACTAGCGAAACAGATACGCAGTATTTT. Translating it yields CASSRGTSETDTQYF.

The gene calls are TRBV9 and TRBJ2-5; D unclear. The CDR3 has 13 amino acids. The germline V gene has CDR1 SGDLS and CDR2 YYNGEE. Trimming stripped 0 bases from V and 4 bases from J, with 7 bases between. CDR3 sequence reads: CASSVGPIETQYF. For the CDR3, the DNA is TGTGCCAGCAGCGTAGGGCCGATAGAGACCCAGTACTTC.

This clonotype was detected a few times. This chain uses TRBV12-3 or TRBV12-4 with TRBJ1-2; D remains unclear. This CDR3 is built from 14 residues. V dropped 6 bases and J dropped 2 bases, with 13 bases sitting between them. The chain's CDR3 is CASRTPGGNYGYTF. The CDR3 DNA reads as TGTGCCAGCAGAACCCCAGGAGGGAACTATGGCTACACCTTC.

The gene calls are TRBV4-3 and TRBJ2-5; 12 bases are a match to TRBD2. The J call is uncertain, as TRBJ2-1 better fits the DNA end. The CDR3 covers 16 residues. Looked up from germline, CDR1 is LGHNA and CDR2 is YSLEER. CDR3 loop: CASSQELAGGQETQFF. CDR3 nucleotide sequence: TGCGCCAGCAGCCAAGAACTAGCGGGGGGCCAAGAGACCCAGTTCTTC.

The genes are TRBV6-2 or TRBV6-3 and TRBJ2-3; no clear D. Germline V gives CDR1 MNHEY, CDR2 SVGEGT. The CDR3 loop spans 14 amino acids. The ends were cut back, 2 bases at V and 5 bases at J, with 11 bases in the middle. CDR3 in amino acids: CASSYAEAVDTQYF. The CDR3 bases are TGTGCCAGCAGTTACGCAGAGGCGGTAGATACGCAGTATTTT.

Points on this clonotype: The junction and the germline gene differ at one end; a read error may be behind it. This chain joins TRBV4-2 and TRBJ2-3; possible D gene TRBD2, 6 bases. The CDR3 is 16 residues long. The germline gives CDR1 LGHNA, CDR2 YNFKEQ. CDR3 residues: CAGSQGPGLSTDTQYF. The CDR3 nucleotides are TGTGCCGGCAGCCAGGGACCGGGACTTAGCACAGATACGCAGTATTTT.

This clonotype has only a few counts. The chain uses TRBV28 and TRBJ1-2; D is unclear. Germline V CDR1 and CDR2: MDHEN, SYDVKM. With 7 bases removed from V and 0 bases from J, the gap between germline ends came to 15 bases. The CDR3 sequence is 15 residues long. The CDR3 bases are TGTGCCAGCACCGCCGGAGGGAGGGCTAACTATGGCTACACCTTC. It translates to CASTAGGRANYGYTF.

This CDR3 reads CASSLQASGNEQFF. The CDR3 nucleotides are TGCGCCAGCAGCTTACAGGCCTCGGGGAATGAGCAGTTCTTC. The chain has TRBV5-1 and TRBJ2-1; D tentatively fits TRBD1 or TRBD2 (5 bases each). The CDR3 is 14 residues long. V lost 2 bases and J lost 7, with 13 bases in between. CDR1 and CDR2 from the germline V gene are SGHRS and YFSETQ. The entire variable domain, with the rest obtained from reference TRBV5-1 and TRBJ2-1, is as follows: KAGVTQTPRYLIKTRGQQVTLSCSPISGHRSVSWYQQTPGQGLQFLFEYFSETQRNKGNFPGRFSGRQFSNSRSEMNVSTLELGDSALYLCASSLQASGNEQFFGPGTRLTVL.

J is TRBJ2-1 and V is TRBV13; D unresolved. Between the trimmed V and J ends, which lost 1 base and 0 bases, there was a span of 10 bases. The CDR3 length is 16 residues. Germline-derived CDR1 and CDR2 are PRHDT and FYEKMQ (reference sequence). CDR3 in amino acids: CASSLAVGISYNEQFF. In nucleotides, the CDR3 is TGTGCCAGCAGCTTAGCGGTAGGGATCTCCTACAATGAGCAGTTCTTC.

This clonotype has just a few counts. The chain carries TRBV27 and TRBJ2-5; TRBD1 is a possible D gene (6 bases). This CDR3 region has 13 residues. V was trimmed by 4 bases and J by 1 base, leaving 7 bases between them. CDR1 MNHEY and CDR2 SMNVEV come from the germline V gene (reference sequence). CDR3 residues: CASSSRGQETQYF. The CDR3 DNA sequence: TGTGCCAGCAGTTCCAGGGGCCAAGAGACCCAGTACTTC.